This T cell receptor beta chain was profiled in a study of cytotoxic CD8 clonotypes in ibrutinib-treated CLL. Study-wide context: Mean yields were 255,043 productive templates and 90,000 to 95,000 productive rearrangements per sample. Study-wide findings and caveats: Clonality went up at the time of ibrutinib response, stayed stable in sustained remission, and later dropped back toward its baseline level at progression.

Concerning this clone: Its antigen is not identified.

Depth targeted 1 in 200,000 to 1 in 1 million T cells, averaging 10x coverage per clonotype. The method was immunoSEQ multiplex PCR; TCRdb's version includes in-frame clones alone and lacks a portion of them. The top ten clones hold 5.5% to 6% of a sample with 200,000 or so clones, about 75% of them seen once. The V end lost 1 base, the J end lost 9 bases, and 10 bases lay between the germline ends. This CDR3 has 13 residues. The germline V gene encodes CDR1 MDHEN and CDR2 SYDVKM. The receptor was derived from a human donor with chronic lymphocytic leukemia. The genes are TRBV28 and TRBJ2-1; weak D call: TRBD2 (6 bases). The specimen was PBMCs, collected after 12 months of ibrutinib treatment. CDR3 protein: CASSLSLGLEQFF. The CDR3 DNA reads TGTGCCAGCAGTTTATCATTGGGACTTGAGCAGTTCTTC.